This TCR beta chain derives from a study of human T cells and chemical hapten exposure. Notes on the study in general: Unchanged with DPC sensitization were TCRs above 1 in 1000 frequency.

The germline V and J ends were trimmed by 0 bases and 2 bases, with 9 bases remaining between them. Germline-derived CDR1 and CDR2 are SGDLS and YYNGEE. This CDR3 region has 14 residues. TCRdb fed the RACE reads into MiXCR, producing one record per CDR3 protein. The sample gives about 97,000 distinct CDR3 sequences, 27% of which show up once; 10% is in the top ten. As to time point: patch test 3, about 24 weeks after DPC sensitization. The treatment was: therapeutic diphenylcyclopropenone sensitization with weekly scalp DPC. As to this clonotype: Its specificity is not known.

The material sequenced was whole blood, taken in connection with sensitization to the hapten diphenylcyclopropenone (DPC). V gene TRBV9 combines with J gene TRBJ2-7; possibly TRBD1 or TRBD2 for D (5 bases each). The TCR was taken from a man aged 40-55 years with alopecia areata. Some clones in this sample may be carry-over from other donors' samples. This CDR3 reads CASSVGGGTYEQYF. CDR3 coding DNA: TGTGCCAGCAGCGTAGGTGGGGGAACCTACGAGCAGTACTTC.